These T cell receptor beta chains were read from a single sample in a study of cytomegalovirus exposure and HLA in healthy donors. Produced via immunoSEQ multiplex PCR; TCRdb's table is partial and in-frame only. The table includes about 71,000 clones, around 95% detected once. The sequenced sample consisted of PBMCs. Every receptor here comes from a man aged 18 to 35 in good health and CMV-seropositive. Both conserved end residues are part of each CDR3. Each record gives: D gene, J gene, V gene, clone size, CDR3 protein. D genes are given only for firm matches. Clone size is shown for a subset of rows, as once, few, many or a class of expanded clone.

.,TRBJ2-7,TRBV2,.,CASWIYGHTSYEQYF
TRBD2,TRBJ2-5,TRBV19,.,CASSIFGGRAGETQYF
.,TRBJ1-2,TRBV7-9,.,CASSLEPGAYGYTF
.,TRBJ1-1,TRBV4-1,.,CASSQDRETEAFF
TRBD1,TRBJ1-2,TRBV2,.,CASRPGQGGYTF
.,TRBJ2-6,TRBV4-2,.,CASSPGAAGANVLTF
.,TRBJ1-4,TRBV29-1,.,CSVLVGGSNEKLFF
.,TRBJ2-6,TRBV4-2,few,CASSQVLSSGANVLTF
TRBD1,TRBJ1-1,TRBV6-1,.,CASSLQGADRAFF
TRBD1,TRBJ2-7,TRBV6-5,once,CASSPGTASSYEQYF
TRBD1,TRBJ1-1,TRBV5-4,few,CASSHSGQAFTEAFF
.,TRBJ1-4,TRBV5-1,.,CASSLEGGAEKLFF
TRBD2,TRBJ2-1,TRBV6-5,.,CASSYSPGTTHEQFF
TRBD1,TRBJ2-7,TRBV10-3,.,CAISELGDSYEQYF
TRBD2,TRBJ2-7,TRBV29-1,.,CSVRTSGEQYF
TRBD1,TRBJ1-6,TRBV27,.,CASRDREYAPLHF
.,TRBJ2-1,TRBV10-3,.,CAISGGGDRGGNEQFF
.,TRBJ1-1,TRBV19,.,CASRGGVTEAFF
TRBD1,TRBJ1-2,TRBV7-9,.,CASSPGQGFDGYTF
TRBD2,TRBJ2-2,TRBV11-2,.,CASSLWLADTGELFF
.,TRBJ1-1,TRBV19,.,CASTLPGGNTEAFF
.,TRBJ2-7,TRBV18,.,CASSPLRAGVPVEQYF
TRBD1,TRBJ1-2,TRBV5-1,.,CASSFHRGSYGYTF
TRBD1,TRBJ1-2,TRBV20-1,.,CSARGQDGYTF
.,TRBJ1-5,TRBV28,.,CASRASNQPQHF
TRBD2,TRBJ2-7,TRBV19,.,CASNEKRGTAYEQYF
.,TRBJ2-1,TRBV2,.,CASSGLAQYNEQFF
.,TRBJ1-2,TRBV28,.,CASSPTTPVYGYTF
.,TRBJ2-5,TRBV12-5,.,CASGLGVGGEGQETQYF
TRBD2,TRBJ2-3,TRBV11-2,.,CASSDRAGSTDTQYF
.,TRBJ2-2,TRBV27,few,CASSLSIDTGELFF
TRBD1,TRBJ2-1,TRBV18,.,CATLLLGDSRPRNEQFF
TRBD1,TRBJ1-1,TRBV19,.,CASRNDRGPLMNTEAFF
.,TRBJ1-2,TRBV6-6,.,CASSYSGEGYTF
TRBD1,TRBJ2-5,TRBV18,.,CASSPRTGARETQYF
.,TRBJ2-5,TRBV9,few,CASSVDIAWQETQYF
TRBD1,TRBJ1-1,TRBV19,.,CASSLTGGGTEAFF
.,TRBJ1-2,TRBV7-9,.,CASSLTGWDGYTF
TRBD2,TRBJ2-7,TRBV7-3,.,CATIGRSGRGHEQYF
.,TRBJ1-2,TRBV19,.,CASSISGGSYGYTF
TRBD2,TRBJ2-3,TRBV14,.,CASSLGLADTDTQYF
.,TRBJ2-6,TRBV6-1,.,CASRPQGSGANVLTF
TRBD2,TRBJ2-2,TRBV19,.,CASNRGLAGGNTGELFF
.,TRBJ2-1,TRBV9,.,CASSAQDSSRPFF
TRBD2,TRBJ2-1,TRBV18,.,CASSGLADNEQFF
.,TRBJ2-3,TRBV7-7,.,CASSFSLAPGVDTQYF
.,TRBJ1-3,TRBV7-2,.,CASSLFGSSGNTIYF
TRBD2,TRBJ2-1,TRBV10-3,.,CAIRPSGGVHEQFF
.,TRBJ2-7,TRBV5-4,few,CASSSNYAGSLYEQYF
.,TRBJ1-3,TRBV29-1,.,CSATGGSGNTIYF
.,TRBJ2-5,TRBV4-1,.,CASSQDTAGEETQYF
TRBD2,TRBJ2-3,TRBV5-1,.,CASRPGGGRMLNTQYF
.,TRBJ2-2,TRBV7-9,.,CASSLSAGGELFF
.,TRBJ2-3,TRBV15,.,CATSRPFGRKRETDTQYF